One sample yielded the 14 T cell receptor beta chains listed below, sequenced in a study of CD8 T cells in ankylosing spondylitis. TCRdb reprocessed the 5' RACE reads with MiXCR, giving one entry per CDR3 protein. The repertoire holds about 360,000 distinct CDR3 sequences, with roughly 14% as singletons. The sample was blood, either unsorted or a sorted T cell fraction (not recorded which). These receptors were taken from a male donor with ankylosing spondylitis or in good health (not recorded which).

This clonotype was seen a handful of times. This chain connects TRBV15 to TRBJ1-2; the D gene is possibly TRBD1 (5 bases). V lost 2 bases to trimming and J lost 2 bases, with 15 bases between them. The length of the CDR3 is 16 residues. Germline V lookup: CDR1 LNHNV, CDR2 YYDKDF (reference sequence). CDR3 DNA sequence: TGTGCCACCAGCAGACATCTCGGGGCTTCCAACTATGGCTACACCTTC. Amino acid sequence: CATSRHLGASNYGYTF.

This clonotype came up a few times. The chain is built from TRBV14 and TRBJ2-2, with D tentatively TRBD1 or TRBD2 (5 bases each). Trimming took off 4 bases at V and 1 base at J, with 22 bases between the two ends. The CDR3 has 19 amino acids. Germline loops: CDR1 SGHDN, CDR2 FVKESK. The CDR3 reads CASSPQGVPWAGNTGELFF. CDR3 bases: TGTGCCAGCAGCCCCCAAGGGGTTCCTTGGGCGGGGAACACCGGGGAGCTGTTTTTT.

This clonotype was detected a few times. V gene TRBV30 combines with J gene TRBJ2-2, with TRBD1 matching over 8 bases. Germline V gene sequence: CDR1 GTSNPN, CDR2 SVGIG (reference sequence). CDR3 size: 13 residues. The ends lost 1 base at V and 10 bases at J; junction bases unmatched: 5. The CDR3 sequence: CAWSGGQGVELFF. CDR3 DNA sequence: TGTGCCTGGAGTGGTGGACAGGGAGTGGAGCTGTTTTTT.

This clonotype was detected many times. The chain uses TRBV19 and TRBJ1-3; D remains ambiguous. The CDR3 contains 14 residues. Germline CDR1 is LNHDA and CDR2 is SQIVND (reference sequence). V lost 7 bases, J lost 0 bases, and 10 bases lay in between. The CDR3 region has the DNA TGTGCCAGTACAAGACGGAGCTCTGGAAACACCATATATTTT. Amino acids: CASTRRSSGNTIYF.

This clonotype was detected only a few times. The chain joins TRBV4-1 to TRBJ1-5; no reliable D call. CDR1 is MGHRA and CDR2 is YSYEKL in the germline V gene. Trimming took off 0 bases at V and 0 bases at J, with 9 bases between the two ends. This CDR3 is 16 amino acids long. CDR3 loop: CASSQDPDHSNQPQHF. CDR3 DNA sequence: TGCGCCAGCAGCCAAGATCCAGACCATAGCAATCAGCCCCAGCATTTT.

There are many counts of this clonotype. The rearrangement uses TRBV6-1 and TRBJ1-6; D perhaps matches TRBD1 (5 bases). The CDR3 is 16 amino acids. With 1 base removed from V and 0 bases from J, the gap between germline ends came to 7 bases. Germline lookup yields CDR1 MNHNS and CDR2 SASEGT. The CDR3 is CASSEDGGSYNSPLHF. The CDR3 nucleotides read TGTGCCAGCAGTGAAGATGGGGGCTCCTATAATTCACCCCTCCACTTT.

The chain is built from TRBV14 and TRBJ2-5, with 9 bases matching TRBD2. The CDR3 totals 14 residues. After removal of 4 bases from V and 5 bases from J, the junction contained 5 bases not matched to a gene. Germline CDR1 SGHDN, CDR2 FVKESK. The CDR3 here is CASSLWTSAETQYF. The DNA for the CDR3 is TGTGCCAGCAGCCTATGGACTAGCGCGGAGACCCAGTACTTC.

This clonotype was found a few times. V gene TRBV12-3 or TRBV12-4 combines with J gene TRBJ2-3, with a possible D match to TRBD1 (5 bases). The CDR3 totals 15 residues. Trimming left V 3 bases short and J 2 bases short, with 12 bases between. Here the CDR3 DNA reads TGTGCCAGCAGTTTCCAGGGCTCTAACACAGATACGCAGTATTTT. Translating gives CASSFQGSNTDTQYF.

This clonotype was detected only a few times. The V call is TRBV4-1, the J call TRBJ1-2; tentative D call: TRBD1 (5 bases). This CDR3 is built from 15 residues. Germline CDR1 reads MGHRA; CDR2 reads YSYEKL. The V and J ends lost 5 bases and 4 bases respectively, with 17 bases between them. The DNA for the CDR3 is TGCGCCAGCAGCGACCAGGGATTGGCGTTCTATGGCTACACCTTC. This gives the protein CASSDQGLAFYGYTF.

As concerns this clonotype: A much bigger clone sits one base away, suggesting this may be a read error. The chain employs TRBV12-3 or TRBV12-4 and TRBJ2-7, with 7 bases that match TRBD1. This CDR3 region has 13 residues. The CDR3 spells CDSSRTGSYEQYF. Here the CDR3 DNA reads TGTGACAGCTCCCGGACAGGCTCCTACGAGCAGTACTTC.

This chain uses TRBV4-2 with TRBJ2-5; TRBD1 matches at 7 bases. V gave up 1 base and J gave up 3 bases; unmatched junction bases: 2. Germline V gives CDR1 LGHNA, CDR2 YNFKEQ. This CDR3 is 14 amino acids long. This CDR3 is CASSQADREETQYF. The CDR3 DNA reads TGTGCCAGCAGCCAAGCCGACAGGGAAGAGACCCAGTACTTC.

The chain recombines TRBV6-1 with TRBJ2-7; D gene ambiguous. The CDR3 contains 15 residues. CDR1 is MNHNS, CDR2 SASEGT, per germline. V was trimmed by 6 bases and J by 2 bases, leaving 17 bases between them. The CDR3 DNA reads as TGTGCCAGCAGACCTCCCGGACGGACCGCCTACGAGCAGTACTTC. Translating it yields CASRPPGRTAYEQYF.

This clonotype has only a few counts. This chain joins TRBV6-1 and TRBJ2-7; TRBD2 agrees at 10 bases. Germline values: CDR1 MNHNS, CDR2 SASEGT. The CDR3 consists of 15 residues. J was trimmed by 2 bases and V by 2 bases; bases with no gene match: 3. The CDR3 is CASSEMSGRAYEQYF. CDR3 in DNA: TGTGCCAGCAGTGAAATGAGCGGGAGGGCCTACGAGCAGTACTTC.

J is TRBJ2-7 and V is TRBV7-8; TRBD2 matches 7 bases. The CDR3 totals 16 residues. V lost 1 base, J lost 0 bases, and 6 bases stayed unmatched. The germline CDR1 and CDR2 sequences are SGHVS and FQNEAQ. CDR3 sequence reads: CASSLGASGLSYEQYF. The CDR3, as DNA: TGTGCCAGCAGCTTAGGGGCTAGCGGCCTCTCCTACGAGCAGTACTTC.